This T cell receptor (beta chain) was sequenced for a study of blood T cells in healthy people across ages. Alongside a J-beta primer mix, a sample-barcoded 5' primer served in a second PCR lasting about 6 to 12 cycles. TCRdb processed the 5' RACE reads anew with MiXCR; each CDR3 protein has one entry. Of roughly 800,000 distinct CDR3 sequences listed, around 25% are singletons. The junction had 4 bases not matched to a gene; V was cut back by 2 bases and J by 7 bases. CDR1 and CDR2 from the germline V gene are MNHEY and SMNVEV (reference sequence). The CDR3 spans 13 residues. These data were also reused for a study on T cells of mothers and their children. That report adds: Several million TCR beta reads per child versus over 9 million per mother. A slight, non-significant increase in overlap was found for related mother-child pairs relative to unrelated pairs.

Sequences were obtained from blood. The sequence derives from a boy aged 10-17 years in good health. The chain recombines TRBV27 with TRBJ1-1, with 7 bases aligning to TRBD1. The chain's CDR3 is CASSLGTANEAFF. As DNA, the CDR3 is TGTGCCAGCAGTTTAGGGACAGCGAATGAAGCTTTCTTT.